The 18 T cell receptor beta chains presented below share a single source sample, sequenced in a study of graft-versus-host responses after intestinal transplantation. The method was immunoSEQ multiplex PCR; TCRdb's version includes in-frame clones alone and lacks a portion of them. The data show some 69,000 clones, about nine tenths seen once. Sequenced material: bone marrow, taken 700 to 850 days after intestinal transplantation. The receptors were gathered from a human patient who received an intestinal transplant, so some T cells may come from the graft donor.

V is TRBV11-2 and J is TRBJ1-5, with D unclear. Germline CDR1 reads SGHAT; CDR2 reads FQNNGV. This CDR3 has 17 residues. V was trimmed by 4 bases and J by 4 bases, leaving 20 bases between them. CDR3 region: CASSSPPRFLKNQPQHF. Written as DNA, the CDR3 is TGTGCCAGCAGCTCCCCACCTAGGTTCCTCAAAAATCAGCCCCAGCATTTT.

The chain carries TRBV11-2 and TRBJ2-1; weak D call: TRBD2 (5 bases). Germline CDR1 reads SGHAT; CDR2 reads FQNNGV. V was cut by 0 bases and J by 5 bases, with 11 bases left in between. The CDR3 extends over 15 amino acids. CDR3 bases: TGTGCCAGCAGCTTAGAAGGGAGCGGAGACAATGAGCAGTTCTTC. Translated: CASSLEGSGDNEQFF.

J is TRBJ2-3 and V is TRBV7-2; 11 nucleotides align to TRBD2. The V gene's germline CDR1 is SGHTA and CDR2 FQGNSA. There are 15 residues in the CDR3. The trim removed 5 bases at V and 1 base at J, leaving 2 bases unmatched. The CDR3 sequence is CASSKLAGGTDTQYF. The CDR3 DNA is TGTGCCAGCAGCAAACTAGCGGGGGGCACAGATACGCAGTATTTT.

This clone came up once. The chain couples TRBV7-9 to TRBJ2-1; the D gene is possibly TRBD2 (5 bases). CDR1 SEHNR and CDR2 FQNEAQ come from the germline V gene (reference sequence). The CDR3 covers 19 residues. V lost 5 bases and J lost 0, with 23 bases in between. The DNA of the CDR3 is TGTGCCAGCAGCCCTGGACGGAGGAATGTTCTCAGCTCCTACAATGAGCAGTTCTTC. It translates to CASSPGRRNVLSSYNEQFF.

The chain links TRBV4-1 to TRBJ1-1; 9 bases align to TRBD1. Germline V gene lookup returns CDR1 MGHRA and CDR2 YSYEKL. J gave up 5 bases and V 1 base, and 11 bases lay outside the gene matches. This CDR3 has 17 residues. The CDR3 DNA follows: TGCGCCAGCAGCCAAGCTCCGATCGGACAGGGGTGGACTGAAGCTTTCTTT. Protein product: CASSQAPIGQGWTEAFF.

The V call is TRBV6-1, the J call TRBJ2-7, with no clear D. Trimming took off 5 bases at V and 2 bases at J, with 4 bases between the two ends. CDR1 MNHNS and CDR2 SASEGT come from the germline V gene. The CDR3 is 11 residues long. The CDR3 nucleotides are TGTGCCAGCAGTTTCACCTACGAGCAGTACTTC. Translation: CASSFTYEQYF.

V and J are TRBV5-4 and TRBJ1-6, with D uncertain. This CDR3 contains 15 residues. V was trimmed by 7 bases and J by 1 base, leaving 12 bases between them. Germline loops: CDR1 SGHNT, CDR2 YYREEE (reference sequence). The CDR3 DNA sequence: TGTGCCAGCTGGGATACAGAATCCTATAATTCACCCCTCCACTTT. It specifies CASWDTESYNSPLHF. The whole variable domain, remainder taken from reference TRBV5-4 and TRBJ1-6, is ETGVTQSPTHLIKTRGQQVTLRCSSQSGHNTVSWYQQALGQGPQFIFQYYREEENGRGNFPPRFSGLQFPNYSSELNVNALELDDSALYLCASWDTESYNSPLHFGNGTRLTVT.

The chain has TRBV29-1 and TRBJ2-1, with a tentative D call TRBD2 (6 bases). Germline V gene data show CDR1 as SQVTM and CDR2 as ANQGSEA. This CDR3 contains 14 residues. V was clipped by 4 bases and J by 3 bases, with 13 bases between them. CDR3 sequence: CSVGSSVNYNEQFF. The DNA of the CDR3 is TGCAGCGTTGGCTCTAGCGTGAACTACAATGAGCAGTTCTTC.

This sequence joins TRBV19 and TRBJ2-1; D is perhaps TRBD1 or TRBD2 (5 bases each). The V gene lost 6 bases and the J gene lost 1 base, with 19 bases spanning the gap. The CDR3 covers 17 residues. Germline loops: CDR1 LNHDA, CDR2 SQIVND (reference sequence). Here the CDR3 reads CASRKDWWGSSYNEQFF. The CDR3 DNA follows: TGTGCCAGTAGGAAGGATTGGTGGGGGTCTTCCTACAATGAGCAGTTCTTC.

The CDR3 nucleotides read TGCGCCAGCAGCTTGAGTTCCCCCCCTGTCCTGATAACTAATGAAAAACTGTTTTTT. Protein: CASSLSSPPVLITNEKLFF. The chain joins TRBV5-1 to TRBJ1-4; D gene ambiguous. The CDR3 consists of 19 residues. Trimming stripped 1 base from V and 1 base from J, with 20 bases between. Looked up from germline, CDR1 is SGHRS and CDR2 is YFSETQ.

This chain links TRBV19 with TRBJ1-4; D remains ambiguous. V shed 6 bases and J shed 0 bases, with 8 bases lying between them. The CDR3 is made up of 14 amino acids. CDR1 and CDR2 (germline): LNHDA, SQIVND (reference sequence). CDR3 protein: CASRSAATNEKLFF. DNA of the CDR3: TGTGCCAGTAGGTCAGCCGCAACTAATGAAAAACTGTTTTTT.

This chain connects TRBV14 to TRBJ2-1; 14 bases map to TRBD2. In germline, CDR1 is SGHDN, CDR2 FVKESK. This CDR3 is 16 amino acids long. V gave up 5 bases and J gave up 10 bases; unmatched junction bases: 10. The CDR3 sequence is CASSYGLAGGPLEQFF. The CDR3 coding sequence is TGTGCCAGCAGCTACGGACTAGCGGGGGGCCCATTGGAGCAGTTCTTC.

The CDR3 spells CASMGNNYGYTF. The CDR3 DNA reads as TGTGCCAGCATGGGGAATAACTATGGCTACACCTTC. The chain combines TRBV6-5 with TRBJ1-2, with D unresolved. The CDR3 has 12 residues. V was trimmed by 7 bases and J by 1 base, leaving 7 bases between them. The germline V gene has CDR1 MNHEY and CDR2 SVGAGI.

This CDR3 reads CASSLYQGETEAFF. CDR3 nucleotide sequence: TGTGCCAGCAGCTTATATCAGGGGGAGACTGAAGCTTTCTTT. The chain has TRBV11-1 and TRBJ1-1, with TRBD1 identical over 7 bases. V was clipped by 2 bases and J by 5 bases; unmatched bases: 5. Germline V CDR1 and CDR2: SGHAT, FQDESV (reference sequence). CDR3 length: 14 amino acids.

The rearrangement links TRBV10-3 to TRBJ2-7; D is uncertain. Trimming pared 2 bases from V and 2 bases from J, leaving 10 bases between. Germline V CDR1 and CDR2: ENHRY, SYGVKD. This CDR3 has 14 residues. This chain's CDR3 is CAISEVEETYEQYF. Here the CDR3 DNA reads TGTGCCATCAGTGAGGTGGAAGAGACCTACGAGCAGTACTTC.

The genes are TRBV5-1 and TRBJ1-2; weak D call: TRBD1 (6 bases). V gave up 1 base and J gave up 6 bases, with 13 bases separating them. From germline, CDR1 is SGHRS and CDR2 YFSETQ. CDR3 length: 14 residues. CDR3 nucleotide sequence: TGCGCCAGCAGCTTGTGGGCAGGGGAAGATGGCTACACCTTC. Residues: CASSLWAGEDGYTF.

The CDR3: CASSSGNSFYEQYF. The CDR3 DNA follows: TGTGCCAGCAGCTCTGGAAATTCCTTTTACGAGCAGTACTTC. The chain couples TRBV27 to TRBJ2-7, with D unresolved. V shed 6 bases and J shed 4 bases, with 16 bases lying between them. This CDR3 has 14 amino acids. The germline V gene has CDR1 MNHEY and CDR2 SMNVEV (reference sequence).

The chain links TRBV7-9 to TRBJ2-3; weak D call: TRBD1 (6 bases). Per germline, CDR1 SEHNR and CDR2 FQNEAQ (reference sequence). The CDR3 has 13 residues. Deletions cut 6 bases from V and 3 bases from J, with 10 bases between. This chain's CDR3 is CASRLDRTDTQYF. The CDR3 bases are TGTGCCAGCAGGTTGGACAGAACAGATACGCAGTATTTT. The complete variable domain, with remaining parts taken from reference TRBV7-9 and TRBJ2-3, reads DTGVSQNPRHKITKRGQNVTFRCDPISEHNRLYWYRQTLGQGPEFLTYFQNEAQLEKSRLLSDRFSAERPKGSFSTLEIQRTEQGDSAMYLCASRLDRTDTQYFGPGTRLTVL.